This T cell receptor beta chain was captured by sequencing in a study of T cell changes during pregnancy in multiple sclerosis. TCRdb keeps only in-frame clones here, not all; method: immunoSEQ multiplex PCR. The sample has tens of thousands of clones; roughly 86% are singletons. A single count supports this clone. In germline, CDR1 is LGHNT, CDR2 FRNRAP. Trimming took 3 bases from V and 3 from J, leaving 14 bases between them. The CDR3 covers 15 residues. The V call is TRBV12-5, the J call TRBJ1-2; D perhaps matches TRBD1 (6 bases). The sample in question was peripheral blood, obtained in the first trimester of pregnancy. The receptor's source is a female donor with multiple sclerosis, enrolled in a pregnancy study. The CDR3: CASGFPGGADYGYTF. The CDR3 coding sequence is TGTGCTAGTGGTTTTCCGGGGGGGGCGGACTATGGCTACACCTTC.